This T cell receptor (beta chain) was identified in a study of Tregs in tolerant kidney transplant recipients. The germline V gene has CDR1 MNHEY and CDR2 SMNVEV (reference sequence). The V and J ends lost 6 bases and 5 bases, in that order; junction bases with no gene match: 22. This CDR3 has 19 residues. TCRdb keeps only in-frame clones here, not all; method: immunoSEQ multiplex PCR. This sample yields over 70,000 clones, of which around nine tenths are seen a single time; 1.6% belongs to the top ten. In the case of this clone: The antigen remains unidentified.

Study-wide findings and caveats: Activated donor B cell expansion appeared to reveal the most relevant donor-specific TCRbeta repertoire. Tolerant patients' donor-specific Tregs expanded beyond overall Tregs, suggesting antigen-driven growth.

Related graft donors supplied nonmyeloablative bone marrow transplants, and mixed chimerism was transient. Unstimulated Tregs (CD4+CD25+CD127-) and CD4+CD25- non-Tregs were sorted from PBMCs. The chain is built from TRBV27 and TRBJ2-5; 9 nucleotides align to TRBD2. Specimen: CD4+ T cells from blood (PBMCs), collected 24 months after the transplant. The TCR comes from a human patient who received a combined kidney and bone marrow transplant. Some T cells could come from the graft donor. CDR3 region: CASRRFTITAGGKRETQYF. CDR3 nucleotides: TGTGCCAGCAGGCGCTTTACGATCACTGCGGGGGGGAAAAGGGAGACCCAGTACTTC.